What follows describes a single T cell receptor (beta chain). CDR1 and CDR2 (germline): SEHNR, FQNEAQ (reference sequence). Deletions cut 1 base from V and 4 bases from J, with 13 bases between. The CDR3 contains 16 residues. The repertoire was sequenced with immunoSEQ multiplex PCR; TCRdb's copy has only in-frame clones and lacks some. This table has hundreds of thousands of clones, approximately 88% appearing once. The data derive from a study of Ad26.COV2.S vaccination and SARS-CoV-2 variants. Across the study: Dosing was one shot or two shots 56 days apart.

The treatment is: over 15 received Ad26.COV2.S at low or high dose, single or two shots; roughly five received placebo; per-sample allocation not given. Vaccine and placebo recipients were sampled on day 63 after the first injection. This receptor was obtained from a person between 18 and 60 years old who received the Ad26.COV2.S COVID-19 vaccine or a placebo. The chain combines TRBV7-9 with TRBJ2-2; the D gene could be TRBD1 or TRBD2 (5 bases each). The sequences come from peripheral blood, collected in a trial of Ad26.COV2.S vaccine versus placebo. Written as DNA, the CDR3 is TGTGCCAGCAGCTTAGGGGGACGATTGGCCACCGGGGAGCTGTTTTTT. It translates to CASSLGGRLATGELFF.